A single sample gave rise to the 9 T cell receptor beta chains below, sequenced in a study of vaccination and CD4 T cells after COVID-19. MiXCR was run by TCRdb on the PCR reads, yielding one entry per CDR3 protein. The data show roughly 19,000 distinct CDR3 sequences, roughly 63% seen once. Sequencing used CD4+ T cells from blood, obtained after SARS-CoV-2 vaccination. Receptor source: a human donor who had recovered from COVID-19.

V usage is TRBV2 and J usage is TRBJ2-5; 7 bases are shared with TRBD2. The CDR3 length is 12 residues. The V gene's germline CDR1 is SNHLY and CDR2 FYNNEI. After removal of 6 bases from V and 7 bases from J, the junction contained 5 bases not matched to a gene. The CDR3 region has the DNA TGTGCCAGCAGCGGACTAGATGGGACCCAGTACTTC. Protein sequence: CASSGLDGTQYF.

The rearrangement uses TRBV5-1 and TRBJ1-1; D perhaps matches TRBD1 (6 bases). The CDR3 runs 15 residues. Looked up from germline, CDR1 is SGHRS and CDR2 is YFSETQ. V was clipped by 4 bases and J by 1 base, with 14 bases between them. The CDR3 spells CASSPGGGENTEAFF. DNA for the CDR3: TGCGCCAGCAGCCCTGGGGGCGGAGAGAACACTGAAGCTTTCTTT.

This chain joins TRBV20-1 and TRBJ1-1; D is uncertain. The length of the CDR3 is 16 residues. CDR1 and CDR2 from the germline V gene are DFQATT and SNEGSKA (reference sequence). V dropped 0 bases and J dropped 0 bases, with 14 bases sitting between them. CDR3 sequence: CSAREGYISMNTEAFF. CDR3 DNA sequence: TGCAGTGCTAGAGAGGGATACATTTCTATGAACACTGAAGCTTTCTTT.

In its sample, this clonotype was seen a few times. The chain couples TRBV7-9 to TRBJ2-5; 15 positions agree with TRBD2. The V gene end was trimmed by 5 bases and the J gene end by 4 bases; junction bases not matched to a gene: 11. The CDR3 sequence is 18 residues long. Germline loops: CDR1 SEHNR, CDR2 FQNEAQ (reference sequence). Here the CDR3 reads CASSQGLAGGASGETQYF. CDR3 DNA sequence: TGTGCCAGCAGCCAAGGACTAGCGGGAGGGGCCAGTGGAGAGACCCAGTACTTC.

As for this clonotype: At one end the junction does not follow the germline gene, possibly because of a read error. The V and J genes are TRBV28 and TRBJ1-6; 7 positions match TRBD1. Germline CDR1 reads MDHEN; CDR2 reads SYDVKM. The CDR3 consists of 13 residues. CDR3 amino acids: CAGRDSLNSPLHF. Here the CDR3 DNA reads TGTGCCGGCAGGGACAGCCTCAATTCACCCCTCCACTTT.

The CDR3 bases are TGTGCCAGCAGTCCGAGACTGGGGAAGTCTCGGGAGACCCAGTACTTC. Translation: CASSPRLGKSRETQYF. The chain carries TRBV6-1 and TRBJ2-5, with D unresolved. The ends were cut back, 5 bases at V and 5 bases at J, with 21 bases in the middle. The germline V gene has CDR1 MNHNS and CDR2 SASEGT. The CDR3 runs 16 residues.

This clonotype was picked up a small number of times. The rearrangement uses TRBV24-1 and TRBJ1-5, with D unresolved. The CDR3 runs to 16 residues. V lost 4 bases, J lost 3 bases, and 15 bases lay in between. The germline gives CDR1 KGHDR, CDR2 SFDVKD. CDR3 in amino acids: CATSDSRTGNNQPQHF. DNA of the CDR3: TGTGCCACCAGTGACTCCCGGACGGGGAACAATCAGCCCCAGCATTTT.

The chain carries TRBV27 and TRBJ2-7, with D hard to call. V lost 5 bases and J lost 0, with 11 bases in between. The CDR3 extends over 14 amino acids. Germline CDR1 is MNHEY and CDR2 is SMNVEV (reference sequence). The CDR3, as DNA: TGTGCCAGCAGTCCCCGTAGGACCTCCTACGAGCAGTACTTC. Its protein product is CASSPRRTSYEQYF.

V usage is TRBV10-3 and J usage is TRBJ2-3; the match to TRBD2 covers 9 bases. With 3 bases clipped from V and 0 bases from J, the junction kept 1 base outside the gene matches. The germline V gene encodes CDR1 ENHRY and CDR2 SYGVKD. CDR3 length: 15 amino acids. CDR3 residues: CAISDAGGSTDTQYF. CDR3 DNA: TGTGCCATCAGTGACGCGGGAGGGAGCACAGATACGCAGTATTTT.